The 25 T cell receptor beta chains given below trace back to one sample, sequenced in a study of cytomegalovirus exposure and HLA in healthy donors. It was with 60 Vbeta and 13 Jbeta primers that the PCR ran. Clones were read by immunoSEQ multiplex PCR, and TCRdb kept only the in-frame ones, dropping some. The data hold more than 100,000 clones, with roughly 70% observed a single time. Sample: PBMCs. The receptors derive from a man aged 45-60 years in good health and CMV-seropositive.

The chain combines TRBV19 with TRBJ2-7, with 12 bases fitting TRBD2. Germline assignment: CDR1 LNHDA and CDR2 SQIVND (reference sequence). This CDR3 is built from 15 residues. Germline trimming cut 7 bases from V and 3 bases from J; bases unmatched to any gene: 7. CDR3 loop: CASMRLAGGNYEQYF. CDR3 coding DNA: TGTGCCAGTATGAGGCTAGCGGGAGGGAACTACGAGCAGTACTTC.

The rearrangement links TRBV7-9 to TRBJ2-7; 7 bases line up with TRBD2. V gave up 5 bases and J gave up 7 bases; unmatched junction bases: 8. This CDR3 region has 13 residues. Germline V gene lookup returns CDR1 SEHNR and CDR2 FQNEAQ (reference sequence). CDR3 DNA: TGTGCCAGCAGCCCCGGGACTACTTGGGAGCAGTACTTC. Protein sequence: CASSPGTTWEQYF.

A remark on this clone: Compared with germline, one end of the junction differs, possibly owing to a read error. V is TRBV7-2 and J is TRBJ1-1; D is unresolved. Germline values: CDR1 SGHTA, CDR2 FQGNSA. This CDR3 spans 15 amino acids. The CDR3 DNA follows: TGTGCCAGCACCTTATTCCGGGTCCAGAACACTGAAGCTTTCTTT. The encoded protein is CASTLFRVQNTEAFF.

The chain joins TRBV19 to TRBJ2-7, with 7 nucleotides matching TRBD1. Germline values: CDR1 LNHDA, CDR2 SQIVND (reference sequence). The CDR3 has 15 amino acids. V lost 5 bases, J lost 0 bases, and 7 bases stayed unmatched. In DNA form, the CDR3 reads TGTGCCAGTAGTGACTCCGGGACAGCCTCCTACGAGCAGTACTTC. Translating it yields CASSDSGTASYEQYF.

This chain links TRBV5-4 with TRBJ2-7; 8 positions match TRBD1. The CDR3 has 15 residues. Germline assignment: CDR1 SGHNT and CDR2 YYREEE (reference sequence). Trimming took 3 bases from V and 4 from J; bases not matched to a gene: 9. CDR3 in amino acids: CASSSPGQELYEQYF. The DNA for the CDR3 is TGTGCCAGCAGCTCGCCGGGACAGGAGTTATACGAGCAGTACTTC.

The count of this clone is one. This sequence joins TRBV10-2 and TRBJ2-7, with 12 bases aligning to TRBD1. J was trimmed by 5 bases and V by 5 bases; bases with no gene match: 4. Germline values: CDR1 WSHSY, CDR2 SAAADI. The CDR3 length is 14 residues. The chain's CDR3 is CASSPGQGADEQYF. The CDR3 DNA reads TGCGCCAGCAGTCCGGGACAGGGGGCAGACGAGCAGTACTTC.

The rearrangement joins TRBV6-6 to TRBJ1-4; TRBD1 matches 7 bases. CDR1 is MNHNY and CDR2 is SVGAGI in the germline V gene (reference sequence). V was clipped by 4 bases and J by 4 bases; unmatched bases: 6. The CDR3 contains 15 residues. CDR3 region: CASSSGTAINEKLFF. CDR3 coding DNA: TGTGCCAGCAGTTCCGGGACAGCCATTAATGAAAAACTGTTTTTT.

The CDR3 reads CASSLVGGGSYNEQFF. CDR3 DNA sequence: TGTGCCAGCAGCTTAGTGGGCGGGGGGTCCTACAATGAGCAGTTCTTC. V usage is TRBV7-2 and J usage is TRBJ2-1; 8 bases are shared with TRBD2. The ends lost 1 base at V and 1 base at J; junction bases unmatched: 3. CDR1 is SGHTA, CDR2 FQGNSA, per germline. CDR3 size: 16 residues. Full variable domain (outside the CDR3, taken from reference TRBV7-2 and TRBJ2-1): GAGVSQSPSNKVTEKGKDVELRCDPISGHTALYWYRQSLGQGLEFLIYFQGNSAPDKSGLPSDRFSAERTGGSVSTLTIQRTQQEDSAVYLCASSLVGGGSYNEQFFGPGTRLTVL.

This chain's CDR3 is CASSPTGLNTEAFF. As DNA, the CDR3 is TGTGCCAGCAGTCCGACAGGGCTGAACACTGAAGCTTTCTTT. This chain connects TRBV2 to TRBJ1-1, with TRBD1 matching over 7 bases. Germline-derived CDR1 and CDR2 are SNHLY and FYNNEI. Germline trimming cut 5 bases from V and 0 bases from J; bases unmatched to any gene: 3. This CDR3 spans 14 amino acids.

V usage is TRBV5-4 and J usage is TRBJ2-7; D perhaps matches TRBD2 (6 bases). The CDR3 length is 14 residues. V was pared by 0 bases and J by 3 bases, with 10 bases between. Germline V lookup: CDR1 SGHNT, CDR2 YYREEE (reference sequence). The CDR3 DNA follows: TGTGCCAGCAGCTTGGTGGAGGGAAGCTACGAGCAGTACTTC. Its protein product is CASSLVEGSYEQYF.

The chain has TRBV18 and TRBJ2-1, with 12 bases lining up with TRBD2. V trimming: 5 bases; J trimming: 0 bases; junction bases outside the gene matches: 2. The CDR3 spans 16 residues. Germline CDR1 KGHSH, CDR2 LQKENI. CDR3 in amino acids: CASSKTSGSSYNEQFF. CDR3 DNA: TGTGCCAGCTCAAAGACTAGCGGGAGCTCCTACAATGAGCAGTTCTTC.

CDR3 DNA sequence: TGTGCCAGCGCCCGACAGGGGGCGGCTTACAATGAGCAGTTCTTC. Residues: CASARQGAAYNEQFF. The J gene is TRBJ2-1, the V gene TRBV2; TRBD1 agrees at 10 bases. This CDR3 region has 15 residues. Trimming cost V 8 bases and J 4 bases; bases outside gene matches: 8. CDR1 is SNHLY and CDR2 is FYNNEI in the germline V gene.

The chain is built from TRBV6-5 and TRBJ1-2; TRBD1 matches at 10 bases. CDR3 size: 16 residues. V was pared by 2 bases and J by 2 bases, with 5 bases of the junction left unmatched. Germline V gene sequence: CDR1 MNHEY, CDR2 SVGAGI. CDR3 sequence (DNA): TGTGCCAGCAGTTACATCCGGACAGGGGGAAACTATGGCTACACCTTC. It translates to CASSYIRTGGNYGYTF.

The CDR3 nucleotides are TGTGCCAGCTCACGAAGGACAAAACAAGGGGATGAGCAGTTCTTC. This gives the protein CASSRRTKQGDEQFF. The V gene is TRBV18, the J gene TRBJ2-1, with D perhaps TRBD1 (5 bases). The CDR3 has 15 residues. CDR1 is KGHSH and CDR2 is LQKENI in the germline V gene. V gave up 4 bases and J gave up 8 bases, with 18 bases separating them. Drawing the rest from reference TRBV18 and TRBJ2-1, the complete variable domain is NAGVMQNPRHLVRRRGQEARLRCSPMKGHSHVYWYRQLPEEGLKFMVYLQKENIIDESGMPKERFSAEFPKEGPSILRIQQVVRGDSAAYFCASSRRTKQGDEQFFGPGTRLTVL.

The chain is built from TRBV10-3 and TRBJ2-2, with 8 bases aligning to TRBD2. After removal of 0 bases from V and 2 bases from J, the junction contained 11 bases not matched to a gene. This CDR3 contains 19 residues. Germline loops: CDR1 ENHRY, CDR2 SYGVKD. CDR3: CAISESLKSGGQNTGELFF. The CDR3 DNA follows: TGTGCCATCAGTGAGTCGCTAAAATCGGGGGGGCAAAACACCGGGGAGCTGTTTTTT.

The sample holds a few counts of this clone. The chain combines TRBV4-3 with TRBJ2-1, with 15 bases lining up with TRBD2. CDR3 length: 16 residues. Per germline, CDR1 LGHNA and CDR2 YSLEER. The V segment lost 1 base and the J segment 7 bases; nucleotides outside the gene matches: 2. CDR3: CASSQGTSGRVNEQFF. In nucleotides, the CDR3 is TGCGCCAGCAGCCAAGGGACTAGCGGGAGGGTAAATGAGCAGTTCTTC.

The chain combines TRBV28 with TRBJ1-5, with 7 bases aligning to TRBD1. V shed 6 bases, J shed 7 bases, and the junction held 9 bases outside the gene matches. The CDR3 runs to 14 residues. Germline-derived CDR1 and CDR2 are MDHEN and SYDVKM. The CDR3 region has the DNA TGTGCCAGCAGCTCCAGGGGGGCACGGCAGCCCCAGCATTTT. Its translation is CASSSRGARQPQHF.

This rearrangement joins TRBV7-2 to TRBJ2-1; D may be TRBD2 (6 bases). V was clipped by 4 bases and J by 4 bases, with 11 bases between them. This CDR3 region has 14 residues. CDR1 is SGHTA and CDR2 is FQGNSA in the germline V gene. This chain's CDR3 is CASSSPAGYNEQFF. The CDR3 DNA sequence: TGTGCCAGCAGCTCCCCCGCGGGGTACAATGAGCAGTTCTTC.

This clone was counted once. The CDR3 region is CAISEVPTSGYHEQYF. The CDR3 DNA sequence: TGTGCCATCAGTGAGGTCCCGACTAGCGGGTACCACGAGCAGTACTTC. The chain has TRBV10-3 and TRBJ2-7, with TRBD2 matching 10 bases. The length of the CDR3 is 16 residues. Trimming cost V 2 bases and J 5 bases; bases outside gene matches: 9. CDR1 is ENHRY, CDR2 SYGVKD, per germline.

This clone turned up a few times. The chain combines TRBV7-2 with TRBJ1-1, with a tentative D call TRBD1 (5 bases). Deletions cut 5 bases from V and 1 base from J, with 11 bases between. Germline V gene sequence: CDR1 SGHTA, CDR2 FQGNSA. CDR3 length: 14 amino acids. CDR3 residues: CASSPGLANTEAFF. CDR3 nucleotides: TGTGCCAGCAGCCCGGGACTAGCGAACACTGAAGCTTTCTTT.

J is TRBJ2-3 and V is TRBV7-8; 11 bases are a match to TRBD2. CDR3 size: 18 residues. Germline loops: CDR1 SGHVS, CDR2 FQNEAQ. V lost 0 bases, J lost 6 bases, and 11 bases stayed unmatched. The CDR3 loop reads CASSLAASSGGRRDTQYF. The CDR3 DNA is TGTGCCAGCAGCTTAGCCGCCTCTAGCGGGGGGCGAAGGGATACGCAGTATTTT.

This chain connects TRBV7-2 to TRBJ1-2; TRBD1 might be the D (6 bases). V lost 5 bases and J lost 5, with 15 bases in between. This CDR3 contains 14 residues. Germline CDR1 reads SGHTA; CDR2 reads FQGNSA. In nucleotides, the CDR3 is TGTGCCAGCAGCATCGGACAGCCATTTTATGGCTACACCTTC. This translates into CASSIGQPFYGYTF.

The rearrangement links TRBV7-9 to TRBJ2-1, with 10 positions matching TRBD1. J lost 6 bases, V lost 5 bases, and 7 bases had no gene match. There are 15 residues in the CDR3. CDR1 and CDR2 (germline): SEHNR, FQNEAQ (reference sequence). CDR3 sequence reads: CASSRPGQGLNEQFF. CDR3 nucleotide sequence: TGTGCCAGCAGCCGTCCGGGACAGGGGCTCAATGAGCAGTTCTTC.

The CDR3 loop is CASSSPGQGRKGQFF. The DNA of the CDR3 is TGTGCCAGCAGTTCTCCGGGACAGGGGAGAAAGGGGCAGTTCTTC. The V gene is TRBV6-5, the J gene TRBJ2-1; 10 bases are a match to TRBD1. CDR1 MNHEY and CDR2 SVGAGI come from the germline V gene. This CDR3 has 15 amino acids. V lost 4 bases to trimming and J lost 12 bases; unmatched junction nucleotides: 12.

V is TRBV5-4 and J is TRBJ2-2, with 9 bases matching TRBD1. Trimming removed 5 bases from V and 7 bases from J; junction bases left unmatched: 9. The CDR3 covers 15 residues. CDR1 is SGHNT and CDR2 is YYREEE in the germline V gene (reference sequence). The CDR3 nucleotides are TGTGCCAGCAGGTCCGGGACAGGGTTGAACGGGGAGCTGTTTTTT. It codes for CASRSGTGLNGELFF.